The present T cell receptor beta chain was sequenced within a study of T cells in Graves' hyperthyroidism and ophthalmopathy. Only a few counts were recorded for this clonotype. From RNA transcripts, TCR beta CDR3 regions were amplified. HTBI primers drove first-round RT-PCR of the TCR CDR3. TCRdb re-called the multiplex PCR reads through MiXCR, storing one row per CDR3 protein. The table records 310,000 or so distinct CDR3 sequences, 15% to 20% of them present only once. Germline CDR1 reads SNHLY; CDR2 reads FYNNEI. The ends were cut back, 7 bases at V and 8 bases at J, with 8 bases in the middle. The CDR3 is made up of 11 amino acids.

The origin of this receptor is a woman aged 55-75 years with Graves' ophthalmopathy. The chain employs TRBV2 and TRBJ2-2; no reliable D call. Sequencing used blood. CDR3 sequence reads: CASTPTGELFF. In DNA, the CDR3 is TGTGCCAGCACCCCCACAGGGGAGCTGTTTTTT. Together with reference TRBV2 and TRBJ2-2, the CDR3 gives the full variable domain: EPEVTQTPSHQVTQMGQEVILRCVPISNHLYFYWYRQILGQKVEFLVSFYNNEISEKSEIFDDQFSVERPDGSNFTLKIRSTKLEDSAMYFCASTPTGELFFGEGSRLTVL.